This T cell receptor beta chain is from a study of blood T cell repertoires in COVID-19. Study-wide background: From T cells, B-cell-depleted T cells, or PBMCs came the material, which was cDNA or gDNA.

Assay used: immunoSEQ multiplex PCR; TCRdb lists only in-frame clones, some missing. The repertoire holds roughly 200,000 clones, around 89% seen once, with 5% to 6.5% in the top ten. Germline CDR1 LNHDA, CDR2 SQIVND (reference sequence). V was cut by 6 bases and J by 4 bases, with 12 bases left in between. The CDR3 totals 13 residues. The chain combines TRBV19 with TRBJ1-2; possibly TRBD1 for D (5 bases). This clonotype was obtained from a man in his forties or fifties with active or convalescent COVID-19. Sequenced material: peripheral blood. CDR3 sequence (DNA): TGTGCCAGTAGGGCCGCCGGGGGCTATGGCTACACCTTC. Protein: CASRAAGGYGYTF.